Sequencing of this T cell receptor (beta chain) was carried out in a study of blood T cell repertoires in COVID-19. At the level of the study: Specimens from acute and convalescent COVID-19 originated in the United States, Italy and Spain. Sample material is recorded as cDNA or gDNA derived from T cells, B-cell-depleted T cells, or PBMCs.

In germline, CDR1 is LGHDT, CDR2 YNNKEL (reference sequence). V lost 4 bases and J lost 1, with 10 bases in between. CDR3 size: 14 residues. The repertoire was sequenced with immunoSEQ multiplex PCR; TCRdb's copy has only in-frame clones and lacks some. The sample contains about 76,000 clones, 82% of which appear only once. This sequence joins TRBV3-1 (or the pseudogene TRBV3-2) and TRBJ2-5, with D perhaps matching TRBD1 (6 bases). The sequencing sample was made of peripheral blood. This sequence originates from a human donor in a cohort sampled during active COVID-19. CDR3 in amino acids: CASSPEQGQETQYF. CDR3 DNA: TGTGCCAGCAGCCCGGAACAGGGCCAAGAGACCCAGTACTTC.